This T cell receptor beta chain was sequenced for a study of cytomegalovirus exposure and HLA in healthy donors. With regard to this clone: Its antigen is not identified.

Study-level findings and limits: Apparent HLA restriction characterized most CMV-associated TCR beta chains in a later analysis.

V dropped 4 bases and J dropped 6 bases, with 13 bases sitting between them. The germline V gene has CDR1 SGDLS and CDR2 YYNGEE. This CDR3 is built from 13 residues. Primers included in the PCR were 60 Vbeta and 13 Jbeta primers. The protocol was immunoSEQ multiplex PCR, while the TCRdb copy is restricted to in-frame clones and leaves out a portion. This repertoire shows about 82,000 clones, approximately 69% found once; its top ten account for more than 20%. Input material: PBMCs. The TCR comes from a man aged 30-40 years in good health and CMV-seropositive. V and J are TRBV9 and TRBJ1-2; weak D call: TRBD1 (5 bases). The CDR3 DNA follows: TGTGCCAGCAGCCCCCCCCCAGGGCATGGCTACACCTTC. Its protein is CASSPPPGHGYTF.